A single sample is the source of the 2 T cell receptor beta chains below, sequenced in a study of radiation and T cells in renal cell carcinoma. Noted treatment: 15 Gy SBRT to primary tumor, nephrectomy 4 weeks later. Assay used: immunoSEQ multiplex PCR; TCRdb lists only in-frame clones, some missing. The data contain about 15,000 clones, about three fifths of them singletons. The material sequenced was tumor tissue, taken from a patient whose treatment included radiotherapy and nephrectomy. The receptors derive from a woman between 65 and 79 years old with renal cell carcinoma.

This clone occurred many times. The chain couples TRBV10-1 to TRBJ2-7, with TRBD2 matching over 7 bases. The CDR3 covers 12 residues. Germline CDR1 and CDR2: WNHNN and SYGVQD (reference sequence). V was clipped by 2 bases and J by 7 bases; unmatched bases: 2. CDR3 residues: CASSEPGGEQYF. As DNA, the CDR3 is TGCGCCAGCAGTGAGCCGGGAGGAGAGCAGTACTTC.

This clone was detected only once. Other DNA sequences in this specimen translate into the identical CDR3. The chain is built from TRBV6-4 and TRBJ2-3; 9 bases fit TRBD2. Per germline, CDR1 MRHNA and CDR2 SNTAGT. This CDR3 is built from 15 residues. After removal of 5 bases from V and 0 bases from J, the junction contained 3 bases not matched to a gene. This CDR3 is CASSPTSGSTDTQYF. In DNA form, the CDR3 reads TGTGCCAGCAGTCCGACTAGCGGAAGCACAGATACGCAGTATTTT.